This record covers a single T cell receptor beta chain. The entry originates in a study of blood T cell repertoires in COVID-19. V dropped 3 bases and J dropped 3; count of bases not matched to a gene: 7. CDR1 is MGHRA, CDR2 YSYEKL, per germline. The CDR3 is 17 amino acids. Original methodology: Nucleated cell number was recorded as an estimate derived from reference gene primer amplification. Generated by immunoSEQ multiplex PCR, the TCRdb table keeps only in-frame clones and is missing some. The DNA gave D and trimming, while V, J and clone size come from that table. The data hold 140,000 to 150,000 clones, with about 85% observed a single time.

The source of this sequence is a woman in her thirties or forties with active or convalescent COVID-19. V usage is TRBV4-1 and J usage is TRBJ2-6; 8 nucleotides line up with TRBD2. Material for sequencing was peripheral blood. The CDR3 bases are TGCGCCAGCAGCCACAAGATCGGGAGGGATGGGGCCAACGTCCTGACTTTC. The encoded protein is CASSHKIGRDGANVLTF.